This T cell receptor beta chain was identified during a study of blood T cell repertoires in COVID-19. Study overall: Specimens from acute and convalescent COVID-19 originated in the United States, Italy and Spain.

Trimming shortened V by 1 base and J by 9 bases, and 22 bases separated the two germline ends. This CDR3 region has 16 residues. The germline CDR1 and CDR2 sequences are SEHNR and FQNEAQ (reference sequence). As processed by the authors: Nucleated cell counts were estimated from reference gene primer amplification. Assay: immunoSEQ multiplex PCR; the TCRdb copy retains only in-frame clones and omits some. V and J calls and clone size are copied from that table; D and trimming were computed from the DNA. Here the sample spans more than 110,000 clones, 86% being singletons. The sequence came from a man aged 50 or older who had recovered from COVID-19. The chain couples TRBV7-9 to TRBJ2-7, with a weak D call TRBD1 (6 bases). Sequenced material: PBMCs or T cells enriched from blood (not recorded which). CDR3 bases: TGTGCCAGCAGCTTAGTTGGAGACAGGTCCTCTGAAGGGCAGTACTTC. Protein product: CASSLVGDRSSEGQYF.